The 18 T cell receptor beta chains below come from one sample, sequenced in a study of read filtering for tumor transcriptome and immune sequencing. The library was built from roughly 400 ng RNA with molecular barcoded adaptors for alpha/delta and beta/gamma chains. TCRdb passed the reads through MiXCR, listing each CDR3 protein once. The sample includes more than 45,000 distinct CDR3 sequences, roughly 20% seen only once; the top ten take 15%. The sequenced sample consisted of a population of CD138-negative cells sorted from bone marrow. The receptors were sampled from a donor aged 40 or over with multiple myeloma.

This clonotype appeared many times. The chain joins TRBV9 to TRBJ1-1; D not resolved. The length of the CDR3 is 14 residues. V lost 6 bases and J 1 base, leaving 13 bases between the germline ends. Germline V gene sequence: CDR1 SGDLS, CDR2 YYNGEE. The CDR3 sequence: CASTGSIGNTEAFF. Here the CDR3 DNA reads TGTGCCAGCACGGGCAGTATCGGGAACACTGAAGCTTTCTTT.

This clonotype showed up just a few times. CDR3 bases: TGTGCCTGGAGTCGTATCATGAACACTGAAGCTTTCTTT. This codes for CAWSRIMNTEAFF. This chain joins TRBV30 and TRBJ1-1; D unclear. The CDR3 consists of 13 residues. Germline loops: CDR1 GTSNPN, CDR2 SVGIG (reference sequence). Trimming shortened V by 2 bases and J by 0 bases, and 7 bases separated the two germline ends.

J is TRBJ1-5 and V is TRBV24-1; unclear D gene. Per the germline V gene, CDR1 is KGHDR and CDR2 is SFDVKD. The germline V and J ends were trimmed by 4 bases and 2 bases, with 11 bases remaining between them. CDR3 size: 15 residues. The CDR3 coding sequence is TGTGCCACCAGTGACCGCACTGGGGGCAATCAGCCCCAGCATTTT. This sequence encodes CATSDRTGGNQPQHF.

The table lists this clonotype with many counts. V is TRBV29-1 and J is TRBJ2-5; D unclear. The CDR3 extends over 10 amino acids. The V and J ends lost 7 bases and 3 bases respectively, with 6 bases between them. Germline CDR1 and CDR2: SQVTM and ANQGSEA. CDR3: CSAYEETQYF. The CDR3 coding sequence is TGCAGCGCCTATGAAGAGACCCAGTACTTC.

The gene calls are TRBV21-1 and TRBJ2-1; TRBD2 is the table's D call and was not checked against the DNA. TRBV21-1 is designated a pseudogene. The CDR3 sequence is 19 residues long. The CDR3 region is CAIRISSPSGWGSYYEQFF. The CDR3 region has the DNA TGTGCCATCCGCATATCCTCTCCTAGCGGGTGGGGCTCCTACTATGAGCAGTTCTTC.

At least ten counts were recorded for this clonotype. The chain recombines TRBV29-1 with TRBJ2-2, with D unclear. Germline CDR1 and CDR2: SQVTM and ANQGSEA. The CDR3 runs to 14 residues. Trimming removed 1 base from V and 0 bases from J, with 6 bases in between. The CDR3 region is CSVEGSANTGELFF. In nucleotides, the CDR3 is TGCAGCGTTGAAGGGAGCGCGAACACCGGGGAGCTGTTTTTT.

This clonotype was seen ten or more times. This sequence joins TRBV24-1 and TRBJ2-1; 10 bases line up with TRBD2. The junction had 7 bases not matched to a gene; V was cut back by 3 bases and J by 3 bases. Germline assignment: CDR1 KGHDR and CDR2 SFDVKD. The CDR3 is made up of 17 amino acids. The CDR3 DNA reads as TGTGCCACCAGTGATCCCCTAGCGGGGGAATTCTACAATGAGCAGTTCTTC. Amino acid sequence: CATSDPLAGEFYNEQFF.

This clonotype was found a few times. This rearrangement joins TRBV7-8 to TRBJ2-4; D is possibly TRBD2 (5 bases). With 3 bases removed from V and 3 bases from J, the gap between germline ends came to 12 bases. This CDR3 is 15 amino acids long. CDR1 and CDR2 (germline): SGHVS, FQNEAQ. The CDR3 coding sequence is TGTGCCAGCAGCTTCGGATGGAGGTTCAAAAACATTCAGTACTTC. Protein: CASSFGWRFKNIQYF.

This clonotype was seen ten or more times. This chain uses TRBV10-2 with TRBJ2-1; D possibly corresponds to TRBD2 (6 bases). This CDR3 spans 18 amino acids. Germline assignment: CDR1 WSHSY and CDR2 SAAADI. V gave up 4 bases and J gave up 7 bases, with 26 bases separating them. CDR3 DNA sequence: TGCGCCAGCAGTGGCCCGAGACTAGAGAGTCTTATCTTAAATGAGCAGTTCTTC. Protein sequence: CASSGPRLESLILNEQFF.

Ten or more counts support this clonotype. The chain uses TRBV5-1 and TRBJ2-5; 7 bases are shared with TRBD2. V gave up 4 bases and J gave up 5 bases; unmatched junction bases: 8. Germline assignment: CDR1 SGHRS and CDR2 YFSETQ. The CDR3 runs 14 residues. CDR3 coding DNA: TGCGCCAGCAGCCCAGGCGGGGGTCGGGAGACCCAGTACTTC. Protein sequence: CASSPGGGRETQYF.

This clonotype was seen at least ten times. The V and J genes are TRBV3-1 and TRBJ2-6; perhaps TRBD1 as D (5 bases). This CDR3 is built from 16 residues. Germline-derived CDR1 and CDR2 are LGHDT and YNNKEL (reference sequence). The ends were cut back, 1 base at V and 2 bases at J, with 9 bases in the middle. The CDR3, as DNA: TGTGCCAGCAGCCAAGCCGGCAGGGCTGGGGCCAACGTCCTGACTTTC. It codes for CASSQAGRAGANVLTF. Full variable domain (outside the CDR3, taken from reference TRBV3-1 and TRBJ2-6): DTAVSQTPKYLVTQMGNDKSIKCEQNLGHDTMYWYKQDSKKFLKIMFSYNNKELIINETVPNRFSPKSPDKAHLNLHINSLELGDSAVYFCASSQAGRAGANVLTFGAGSRLTVL.

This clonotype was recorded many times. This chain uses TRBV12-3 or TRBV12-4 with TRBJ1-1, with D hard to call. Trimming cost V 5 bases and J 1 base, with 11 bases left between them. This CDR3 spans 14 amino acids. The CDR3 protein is CASSMVPQNTEAFF. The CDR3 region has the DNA TGTGCCAGCAGTATGGTACCCCAGAACACTGAAGCTTTCTTT.

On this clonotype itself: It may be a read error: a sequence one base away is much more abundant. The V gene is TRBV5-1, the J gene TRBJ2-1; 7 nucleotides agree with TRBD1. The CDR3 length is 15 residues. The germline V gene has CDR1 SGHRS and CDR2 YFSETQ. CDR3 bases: TGCGCCAGCAGCCGGGACAGCTCCACCTACAATGAGCAGCTCTTC. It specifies CASSRDSSTYNEQLF.

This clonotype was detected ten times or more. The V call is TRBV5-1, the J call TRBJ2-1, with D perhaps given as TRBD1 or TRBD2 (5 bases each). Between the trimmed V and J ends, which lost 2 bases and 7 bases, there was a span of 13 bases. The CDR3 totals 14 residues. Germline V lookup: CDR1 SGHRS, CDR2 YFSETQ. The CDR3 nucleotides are TGCGCCAGCAGCTTCAGGGCAGCGGCGAATGAGCAGTTCTTC. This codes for CASSFRAAANEQFF.

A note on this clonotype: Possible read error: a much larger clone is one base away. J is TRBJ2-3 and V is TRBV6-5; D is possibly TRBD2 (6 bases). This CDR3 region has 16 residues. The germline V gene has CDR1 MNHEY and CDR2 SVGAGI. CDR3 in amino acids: CASSYLSGTSTDMQYF. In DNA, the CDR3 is TGTGCCAGCAGTTACCTGAGCGGTACTAGCACAGATATGCAGTATTTT.

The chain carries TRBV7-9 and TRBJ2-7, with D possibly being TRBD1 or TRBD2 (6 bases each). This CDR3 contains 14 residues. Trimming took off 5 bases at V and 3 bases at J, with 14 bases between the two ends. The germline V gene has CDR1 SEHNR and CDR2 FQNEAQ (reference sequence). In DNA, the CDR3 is TGTGCCAGCAGCCGTCTTCGGGGGCACTACGAGCAGTACTTC. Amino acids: CASSRLRGHYEQYF.

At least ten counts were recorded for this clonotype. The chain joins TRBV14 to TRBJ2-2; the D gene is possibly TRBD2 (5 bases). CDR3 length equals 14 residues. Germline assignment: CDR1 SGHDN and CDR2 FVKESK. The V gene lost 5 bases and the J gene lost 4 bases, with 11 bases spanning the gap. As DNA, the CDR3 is TGTGCCAGCAGCTGGGGAGTCGGCACCGGGGAGCTGTTTTTT. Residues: CASSWGVGTGELFF. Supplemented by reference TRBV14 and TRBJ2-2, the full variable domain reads EAGVTQFPSHSVIEKGQTVTLRCDPISGHDNLYWYRRVMGKEIKFLLHFVKESKQDESGMPNNRFLAERTGGTYSTLKVQPAELEDSGVYFCASSWGVGTGELFFGEGSRLTVL.

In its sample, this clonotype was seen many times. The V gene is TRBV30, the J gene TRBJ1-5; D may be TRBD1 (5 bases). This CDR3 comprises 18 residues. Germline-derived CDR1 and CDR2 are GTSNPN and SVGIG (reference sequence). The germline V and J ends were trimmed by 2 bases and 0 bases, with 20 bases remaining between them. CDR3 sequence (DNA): TGTGCCTGGAGTCGGGGGTTGGGAGGGGTAGATAGCAATCAGCCCCAGCATTTT. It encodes CAWSRGLGGVDSNQPQHF.